This is a list of T cell receptor beta chains from one sample in a study of HIV-infected patients and healthy controls. TCRdb re-derived calls from the 5' RACE reads in MiXCR, one entry per CDR3 protein. Here the sample spans several thousand distinct CDR3 sequences, around 9% being singletons. The specimen was blood, collected during antiretroviral therapy. The origin of the receptors is an adult with HIV infection. Both conserved end residues are part of each CDR3. A D gene is named only where the DNA matches it firmly. The listing skips clone size in some rows; elsewhere it reads once, few, many or a size class.

size: many; length: 13; D: -; V: TRBV12-3/TRBV12-4; J: TRBJ1-1; DNA: TGTGCCAGCACCCTCCCCTCGGGGACTGAAGCTTTCTTT; CDR3: CASTLPSGTEAFF
size: -; length: 14; D: -; V: TRBV20-1; J: TRBJ2-1; DNA: TGCAGTGCTCCGGACTACGAGAGGTTCAATGAGCAGTTCTTC; CDR3: CSAPDYERFNEQFF
size: many; length: 12; D: -; V: TRBV27; J: TRBJ2-5; DNA: TGTGCCAGCAGTTCCCAAGGGGGGACCCAGTACTTC; CDR3: CASSSQGGTQYF
size: -; length: 14; D: TRBD1; V: TRBV29-1; J: TRBJ2-2; DNA: TGCAGCGTTGATACAGGGGGCTGGACCGGGGAGCTGTTTTTT; CDR3: CSVDTGGWTGELFF
size: -; length: 16; D: TRBD2; V: TRBV4-3; J: TRBJ2-7; DNA: TGCGCCAGCAGCCAGAATAGCCGCGGGGGGGCCTACGAGCAGTACTTC; CDR3: CASSQNSRGGAYEQYF
size: -; length: 14; D: -; V: TRBV19; J: TRBJ1-2; DNA: TGTGCCAGTAGTATAACCGGGACCTACTATGGCTACACCTTC; CDR3: CASSITGTYYGYTF
size: many; length: 14; D: -; V: TRBV3-1; J: TRBJ2-7; DNA: TGTGCCAGCAGCCAAGATCACACCTCCTACGAGCAGTACTTC; CDR3: CASSQDHTSYEQYF
size: many; length: 14; D: -; V: TRBV19; J: TRBJ2-7; DNA: TGTGCCAGTAGACAGGGAGGGGGAGTCCACGAGCAGTACTTC; CDR3: CASRQGGGVHEQYF
size: many; length: 14; D: -; V: TRBV18; J: TRBJ1-4; DNA: TGTGCCAGCTCACTAGGCGGGCGGAATGAAAAACTGTTTTTT; CDR3: CASSLGGRNEKLFF
size: medium-sized; length: 14; D: -; V: TRBV5-1; J: TRBJ2-7; DNA: TGCGCCAGCAGCTTGGCCCTGGACAGCTACGAGCAGTACTTC; CDR3: CASSLALDSYEQYF
size: medium-sized; length: 14; D: -; V: TRBV6-2/TRBV6-3; J: TRBJ1-1; DNA: TGTGCCAGCAGTTACTCCGCGGGAAACACTGAAGCTTTCTTT; CDR3: CASSYSAGNTEAFF
size: many; length: 16; D: -; V: TRBV11-3; J: TRBJ1-3; DNA: TGTGCCAGCAGCTCCCTGGGCAGGGCCTCTGGAAACACCATATATTTT; CDR3: CASSSLGRASGNTIYF
size: medium-sized; length: 16; D: TRBD2; V: TRBV7-9; J: TRBJ2-3; DNA: TGTGCCAGCAGCCCCGTGGGAGGGACTAGCGGAGATACGCAGTATTTT; CDR3: CASSPVGGTSGDTQYF
size: many; length: 13; D: -; V: TRBV6-7; J: TRBJ2-5; DNA: TGTGCCAGCAGCTTCCGAGAGCAAGAGACCCAGTACTTC; CDR3: CASSFREQETQYF
size: -; length: 13; D: -; V: TRBV12-3/TRBV12-4; J: TRBJ1-1; DNA: TGTGCCAGCAGTTTTGGGGGTTTTCCTGAAGCTTTCTTT; CDR3: CASSFGGFPEAFF
size: many; length: 13; D: -; V: TRBV9; J: TRBJ1-1; DNA: TGTGCCAGCAGCGTCAACTGGGGCACTGAAGCTTTCTTT; CDR3: CASSVNWGTEAFF
size: medium-sized; length: 15; D: TRBD2; V: TRBV4-3; J: TRBJ2-7; DNA: TGCGCCAGCAGCCAAGATAAGACTAGCGGATACGAGCAGTACTTC; CDR3: CASSQDKTSGYEQYF
size: medium-sized; length: 13; D: -; V: TRBV14; J: TRBJ1-1; DNA: TGTGCCAGCAGCTCCCGGACGGGCACTGAAGCTTTCTTT; CDR3: CASSSRTGTEAFF